This TCR beta chain was obtained from a study of neoadjuvant anti-PD-1 for oral cavity cancer. Study details: Around day 43, patients without progression received a fourth nivolumab dose before surgery.

The sample's time point: after neoadjuvant nivolumab, at surgical resection. Trimming removed 0 bases from V and 1 base from J, with 6 bases in between. Per the germline V gene, CDR1 is LGHNA and CDR2 is YSLEER. The CDR3 is 14 residues long. Method: immunoSEQ multiplex PCR; TCRdb's copy keeps in-frame clones and lacks some. Of nearly 8,000 clones listed, roughly two thirds are singletons. This clone was counted a few times. The specimen was PBMCs, collected after nivolumab (anti-PD-1) treatment. The source is a person aged 35 to 85 with oral cavity squamous cell carcinoma. V and J are TRBV4-3 and TRBJ1-2; weak D call: TRBD1 (5 bases). CDR3: CASSQDQGNYGYTF. Here the CDR3 DNA reads TGCGCCAGCAGCCAAGATCAGGGTAACTATGGCTACACCTTC.